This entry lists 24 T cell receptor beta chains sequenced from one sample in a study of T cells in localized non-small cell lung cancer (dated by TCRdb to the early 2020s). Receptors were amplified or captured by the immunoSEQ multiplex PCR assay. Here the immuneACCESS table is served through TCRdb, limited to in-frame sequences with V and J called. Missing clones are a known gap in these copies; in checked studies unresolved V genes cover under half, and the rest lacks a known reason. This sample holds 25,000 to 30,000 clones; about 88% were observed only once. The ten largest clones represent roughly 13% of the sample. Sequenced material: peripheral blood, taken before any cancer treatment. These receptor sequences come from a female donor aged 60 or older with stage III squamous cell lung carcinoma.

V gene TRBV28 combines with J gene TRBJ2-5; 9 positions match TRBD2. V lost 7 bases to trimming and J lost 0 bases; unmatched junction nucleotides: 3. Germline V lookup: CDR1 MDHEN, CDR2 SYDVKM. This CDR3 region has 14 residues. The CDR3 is CASTIAGDQETQYF. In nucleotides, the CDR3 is TGTGCCAGCACCATAGCGGGAGACCAAGAGACCCAGTACTTC.

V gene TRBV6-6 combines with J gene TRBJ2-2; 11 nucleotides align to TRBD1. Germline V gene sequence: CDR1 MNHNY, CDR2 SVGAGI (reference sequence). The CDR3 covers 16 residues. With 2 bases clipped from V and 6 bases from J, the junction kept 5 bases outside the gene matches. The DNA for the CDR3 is TGTGCCAGCAGTTACCCCGGACAGGGGGCGGCCGGGGAGCTGTTTTTT. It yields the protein CASSYPGQGAAGELFF.

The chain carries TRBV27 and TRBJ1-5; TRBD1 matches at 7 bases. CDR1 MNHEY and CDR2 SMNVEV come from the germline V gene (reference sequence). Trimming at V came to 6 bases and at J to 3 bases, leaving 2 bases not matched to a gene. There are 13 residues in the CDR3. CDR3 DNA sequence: TGTGCCAGCAGGGACAGGTCCAATCAGCCCCAGCATTTT. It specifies CASRDRSNQPQHF.

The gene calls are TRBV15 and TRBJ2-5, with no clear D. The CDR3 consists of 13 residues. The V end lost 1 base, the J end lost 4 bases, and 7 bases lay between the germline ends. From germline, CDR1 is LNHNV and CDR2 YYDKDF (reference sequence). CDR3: CATSRALGETQYF. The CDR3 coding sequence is TGTGCCACCAGCAGAGCATTGGGAGAGACCCAGTACTTC.

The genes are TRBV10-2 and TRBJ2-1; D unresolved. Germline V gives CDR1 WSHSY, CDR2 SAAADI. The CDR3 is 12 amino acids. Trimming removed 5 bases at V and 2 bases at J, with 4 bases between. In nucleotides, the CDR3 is TGCGCCAGCAGTCAGCCCTACAATGAGCAGTTCTTC. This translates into CASSQPYNEQFF.

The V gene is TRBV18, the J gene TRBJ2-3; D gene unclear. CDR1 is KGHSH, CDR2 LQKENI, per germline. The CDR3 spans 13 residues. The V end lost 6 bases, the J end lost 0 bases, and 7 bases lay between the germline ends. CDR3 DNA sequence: TGTGCCAGCTCCCCAACTAGCACAGATACGCAGTATTTT. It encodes CASSPTSTDTQYF.

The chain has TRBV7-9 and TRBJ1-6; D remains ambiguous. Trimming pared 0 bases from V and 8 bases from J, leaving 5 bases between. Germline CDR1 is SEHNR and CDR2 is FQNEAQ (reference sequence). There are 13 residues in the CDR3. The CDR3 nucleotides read TGTGCCAGCAGCTTAGCTCCTGATTCACCCCTCCACTTT. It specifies CASSLAPDSPLHF.

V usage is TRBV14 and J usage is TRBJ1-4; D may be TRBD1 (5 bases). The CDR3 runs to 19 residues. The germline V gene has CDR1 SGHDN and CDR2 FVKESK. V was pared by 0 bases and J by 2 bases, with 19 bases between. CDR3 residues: CASSQDMPGNYATNEKLFF. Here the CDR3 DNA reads TGTGCCAGCAGCCAAGATATGCCAGGGAATTATGCGACTAATGAAAAACTGTTTTTT.

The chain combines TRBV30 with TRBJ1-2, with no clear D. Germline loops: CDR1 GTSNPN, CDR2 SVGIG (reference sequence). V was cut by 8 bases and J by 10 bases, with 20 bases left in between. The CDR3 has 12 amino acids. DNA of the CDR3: TGTGCCAGAGGGAACCCTATCGTGGACTACACCTTC. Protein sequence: CARGNPIVDYTF.

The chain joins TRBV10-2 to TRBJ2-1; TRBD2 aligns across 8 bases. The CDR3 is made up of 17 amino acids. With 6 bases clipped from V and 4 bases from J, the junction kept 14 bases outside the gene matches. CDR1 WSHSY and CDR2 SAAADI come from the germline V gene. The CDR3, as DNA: TGCGCCAGCAGGTCGTCCCGGGGACTAGAGGCTTACAATGAGCAGTTCTTC. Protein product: CASRSSRGLEAYNEQFF.

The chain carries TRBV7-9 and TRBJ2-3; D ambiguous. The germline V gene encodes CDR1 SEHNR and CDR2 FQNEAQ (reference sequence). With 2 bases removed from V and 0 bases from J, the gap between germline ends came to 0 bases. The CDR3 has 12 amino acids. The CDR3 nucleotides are TGTGCCAGCAGCTTAAGCACAGATACGCAGTATTTT. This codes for CASSLSTDTQYF.

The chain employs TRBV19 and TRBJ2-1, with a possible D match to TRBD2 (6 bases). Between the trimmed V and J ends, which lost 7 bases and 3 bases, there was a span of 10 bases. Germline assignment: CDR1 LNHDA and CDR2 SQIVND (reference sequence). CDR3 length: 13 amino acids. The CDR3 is CASNPGGYNEQFF. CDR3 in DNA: TGTGCCAGTAACCCCGGGGGCTACAATGAGCAGTTCTTC.

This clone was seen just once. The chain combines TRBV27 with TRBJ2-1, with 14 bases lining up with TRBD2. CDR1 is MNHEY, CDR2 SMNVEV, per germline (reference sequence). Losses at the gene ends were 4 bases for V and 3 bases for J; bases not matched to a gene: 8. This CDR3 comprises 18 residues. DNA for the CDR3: TGTGCCAGCAGTTCCGGGACTAGCGGGAGTCCGGTCTACAATGAGCAGTTCTTC. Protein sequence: CASSSGTSGSPVYNEQFF.

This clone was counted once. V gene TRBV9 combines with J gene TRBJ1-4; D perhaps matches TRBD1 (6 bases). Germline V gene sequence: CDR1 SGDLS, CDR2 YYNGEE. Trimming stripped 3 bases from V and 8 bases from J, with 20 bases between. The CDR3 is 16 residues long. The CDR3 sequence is CASSEGEGAVWEKLFF. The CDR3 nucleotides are TGTGCCAGCAGCGAGGGGGAGGGAGCGGTTTGGGAAAAACTGTTTTTT.

The CDR3 sequence: CASSGEGEGYGYTF. CDR3 DNA sequence: TGTGCCAGCAGCGGTGAGGGGGAGGGCTATGGCTACACCTTC. The chain links TRBV5-6 to TRBJ1-2, with D possibly matching TRBD1 (6 bases). There are 14 residues in the CDR3. Germline V CDR1 and CDR2: SGHDT, YYEEEE. The ends were cut back, 4 bases at V and 4 bases at J, with 14 bases in the middle.

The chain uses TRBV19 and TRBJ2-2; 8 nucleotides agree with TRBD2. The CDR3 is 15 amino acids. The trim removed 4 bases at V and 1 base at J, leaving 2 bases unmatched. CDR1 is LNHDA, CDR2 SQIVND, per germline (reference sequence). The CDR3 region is CASSTGTRNTGELFF. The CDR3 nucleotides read TGTGCCAGTAGTACCGGGACTAGGAACACCGGGGAGCTGTTTTTT.

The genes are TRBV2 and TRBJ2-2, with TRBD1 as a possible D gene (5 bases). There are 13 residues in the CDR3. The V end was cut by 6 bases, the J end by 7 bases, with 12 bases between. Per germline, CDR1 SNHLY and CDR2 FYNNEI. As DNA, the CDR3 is TGTGCCAGCAGATCCAGGGTAATCGGGGAGCTGTTTTTT. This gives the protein CASRSRVIGELFF. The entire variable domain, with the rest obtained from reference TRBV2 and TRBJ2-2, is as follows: EPEVTQTPSHQVTQMGQEVILRCVPISNHLYFYWYRQILGQKVEFLVSFYNNEISEKSEIFDDQFSVERPDGSNFTLKIRSTKLEDSAMYFCASRSRVIGELFFGEGSRLTVL.

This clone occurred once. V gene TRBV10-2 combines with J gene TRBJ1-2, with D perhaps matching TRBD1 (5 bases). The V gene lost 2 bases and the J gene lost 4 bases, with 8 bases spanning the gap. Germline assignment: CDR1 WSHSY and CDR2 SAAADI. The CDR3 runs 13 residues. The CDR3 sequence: CASSEDRAYGYTF. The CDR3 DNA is TGCGCCAGCAGTGAGGACAGAGCCTATGGCTACACCTTC.

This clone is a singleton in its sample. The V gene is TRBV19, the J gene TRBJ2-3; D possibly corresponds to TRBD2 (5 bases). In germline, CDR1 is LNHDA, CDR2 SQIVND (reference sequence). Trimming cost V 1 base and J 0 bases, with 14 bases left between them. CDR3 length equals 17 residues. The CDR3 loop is CASSIGGSGASTDTQYF. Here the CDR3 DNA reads TGTGCCAGTAGTATAGGTGGGAGCGGAGCTAGCACAGATACGCAGTATTTT.

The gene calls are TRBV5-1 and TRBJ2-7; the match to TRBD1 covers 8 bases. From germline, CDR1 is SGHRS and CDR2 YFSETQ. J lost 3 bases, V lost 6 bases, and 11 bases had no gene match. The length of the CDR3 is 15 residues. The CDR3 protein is CASTPRTGKLYEQYF. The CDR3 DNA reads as TGCGCCAGCACCCCCAGGACAGGGAAACTCTACGAGCAGTACTTC.

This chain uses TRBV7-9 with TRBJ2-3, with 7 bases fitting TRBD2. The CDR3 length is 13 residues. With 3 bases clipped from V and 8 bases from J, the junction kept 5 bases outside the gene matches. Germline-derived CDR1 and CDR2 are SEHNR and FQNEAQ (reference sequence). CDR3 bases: TGTGCCAGCAGCTTCACGAGGGAGGGTACGCAGTATTTT. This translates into CASSFTREGTQYF.

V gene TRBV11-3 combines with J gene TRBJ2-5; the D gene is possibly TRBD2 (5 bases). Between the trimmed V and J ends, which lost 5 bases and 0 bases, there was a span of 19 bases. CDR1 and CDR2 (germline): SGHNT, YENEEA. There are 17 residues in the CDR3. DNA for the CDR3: TGTGCCAGCAGCGCTCCCCGGATCCAGGACTACCAAGAGACCCAGTACTTC. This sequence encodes CASSAPRIQDYQETQYF.

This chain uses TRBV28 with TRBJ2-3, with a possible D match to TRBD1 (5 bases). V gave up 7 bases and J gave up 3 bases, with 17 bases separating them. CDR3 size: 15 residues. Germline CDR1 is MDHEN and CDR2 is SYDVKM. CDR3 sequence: CASNGHAAITDTQYF. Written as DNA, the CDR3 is TGTGCCAGCAACGGACATGCCGCGATAACAGATACGCAGTATTTT.

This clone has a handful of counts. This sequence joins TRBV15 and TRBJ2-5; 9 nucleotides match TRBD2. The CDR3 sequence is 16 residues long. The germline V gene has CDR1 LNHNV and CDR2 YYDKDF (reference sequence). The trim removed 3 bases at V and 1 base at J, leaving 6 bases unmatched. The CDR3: CATSRGQTSGQETQYF. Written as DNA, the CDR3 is TGTGCCACCAGCAGGGGTCAGACTAGCGGCCAAGAGACCCAGTACTTC.